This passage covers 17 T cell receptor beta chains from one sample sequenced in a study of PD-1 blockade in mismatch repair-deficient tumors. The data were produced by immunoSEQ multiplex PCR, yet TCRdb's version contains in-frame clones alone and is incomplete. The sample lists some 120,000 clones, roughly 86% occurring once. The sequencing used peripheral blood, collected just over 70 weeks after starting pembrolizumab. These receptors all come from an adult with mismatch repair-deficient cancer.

The CDR3, as DNA: TGCGCCAGCAGCTCGACTAGCGGACAGTTCTTC. As protein: CASSSTSGQFF. The chain joins TRBV5-1 to TRBJ2-1; 9 bases are shared with TRBD2. V was pared by 3 bases and J by 13 bases, with 2 bases of the junction left unmatched. There are 11 residues in the CDR3. Germline CDR1 and CDR2: SGHRS and YFSETQ.

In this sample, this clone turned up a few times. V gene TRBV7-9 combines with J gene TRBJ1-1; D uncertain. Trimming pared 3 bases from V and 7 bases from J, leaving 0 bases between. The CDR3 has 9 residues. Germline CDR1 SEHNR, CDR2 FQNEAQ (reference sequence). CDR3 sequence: CASSFEAFF. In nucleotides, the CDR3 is TGTGCCAGCAGCTTTGAAGCTTTCTTT.

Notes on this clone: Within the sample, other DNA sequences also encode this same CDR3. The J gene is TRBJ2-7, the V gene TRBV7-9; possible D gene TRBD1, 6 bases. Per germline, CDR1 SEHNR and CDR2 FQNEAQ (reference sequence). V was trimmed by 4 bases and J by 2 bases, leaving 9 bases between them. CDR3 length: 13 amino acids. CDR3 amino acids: CASSSTGTYEQYF. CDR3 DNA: TGTGCCAGCAGCTCGACAGGAACCTACGAGCAGTACTTC.

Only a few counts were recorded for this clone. CDR3: CASSRYAADTQYF. Written as DNA, the CDR3 is TGTGCCAGTAGCAGGTATGCAGCAGATACGCAGTATTTT. V usage is TRBV19 and J usage is TRBJ2-3; D remains ambiguous. This CDR3 region has 13 residues. V shed 6 bases and J shed 4 bases, with 11 bases lying between them. The V gene's germline CDR1 is LNHDA and CDR2 SQIVND (reference sequence).

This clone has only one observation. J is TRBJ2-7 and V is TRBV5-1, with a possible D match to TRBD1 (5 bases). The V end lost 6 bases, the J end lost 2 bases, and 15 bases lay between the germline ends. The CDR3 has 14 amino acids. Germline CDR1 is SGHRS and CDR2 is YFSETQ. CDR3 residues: CASTRAGPTYEQYF. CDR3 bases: TGCGCCAGCACCCGGGCAGGGCCCACCTACGAGCAGTACTTC.

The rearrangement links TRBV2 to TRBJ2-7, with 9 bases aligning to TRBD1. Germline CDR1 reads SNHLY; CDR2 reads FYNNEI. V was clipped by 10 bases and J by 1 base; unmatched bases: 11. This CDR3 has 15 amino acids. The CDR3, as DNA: TGTGCCATAAGGGGACAGGGAGGTTTTTCCTACGAGCAGTACTTC. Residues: CAIRGQGGFSYEQYF. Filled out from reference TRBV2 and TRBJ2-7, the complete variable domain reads EPEVTQTPSHQVTQMGQEVILRCVPISNHLYFYWYRQILGQKVEFLVSFYNNEISEKSEIFDDQFSVERPDGSNFTLKIRSTKLEDSAMYFCAIRGQGGFSYEQYFGPGTRLTVT.

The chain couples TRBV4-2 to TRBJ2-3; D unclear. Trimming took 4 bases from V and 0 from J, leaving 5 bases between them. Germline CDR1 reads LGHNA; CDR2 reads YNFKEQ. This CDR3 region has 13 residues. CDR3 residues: CASSPSSTDTQYF. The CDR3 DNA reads TGTGCCAGCAGCCCCTCTAGCACAGATACGCAGTATTTT.

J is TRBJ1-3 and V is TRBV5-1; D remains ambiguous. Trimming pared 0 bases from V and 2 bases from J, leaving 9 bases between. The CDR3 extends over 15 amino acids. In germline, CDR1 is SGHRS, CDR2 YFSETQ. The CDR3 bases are TGCGCCAGCAGCTTGGAAGGGTTTGCTGGAAACACCATATATTTT. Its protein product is CASSLEGFAGNTIYF.

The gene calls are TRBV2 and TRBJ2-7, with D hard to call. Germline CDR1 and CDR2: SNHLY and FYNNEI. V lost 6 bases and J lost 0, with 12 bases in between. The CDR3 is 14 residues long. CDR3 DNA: TGTGCCAGCAGGATAGGGTTCGGCTCCTACGAGCAGTACTTC. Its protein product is CASRIGFGSYEQYF.

The CDR3 loop is CASSGAGGELFF. Written as DNA, the CDR3 is TGTGCCAGCAGCGGGGCGGGCGGGGAGCTGTTTTTT. V and J are TRBV7-2 and TRBJ2-2; D might be TRBD1 or TRBD2, each matching 5 bases. CDR1 and CDR2 (germline): SGHTA, FQGNSA. V lost 5 bases, J lost 7 bases, and 8 bases lay in between. The CDR3 has 12 amino acids.

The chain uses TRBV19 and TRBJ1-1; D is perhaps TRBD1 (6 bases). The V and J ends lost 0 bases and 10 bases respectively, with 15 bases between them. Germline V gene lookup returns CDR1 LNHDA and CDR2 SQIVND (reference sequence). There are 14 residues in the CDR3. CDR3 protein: CASSIDSGGHGAFF. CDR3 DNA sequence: TGTGCCAGTAGTATAGATTCCGGGGGCCACGGAGCTTTCTTT.

The CDR3 nucleotides are TGTGCCAGCAGCGCCTGGACGGACAGGGGGGACACCGGGGAGCTGTTTTTT. Translated: CASSAWTDRGDTGELFF. The chain links TRBV7-9 to TRBJ2-2; 10 bases line up with TRBD1. This CDR3 region has 17 residues. The trim removed 5 bases at V and 3 bases at J, leaving 9 bases unmatched. Germline CDR1 is SEHNR and CDR2 is FQNEAQ (reference sequence).

The CDR3 DNA reads as TGCGCCAGCAGTCAAGGAACTTACGGGGGGGAAACCCAACCCCAGAACACTGAAGCTTTCTTT. This encodes CASSQGTYGGETQPQNTEAFF. The rearrangement links TRBV23-1 to TRBJ1-1, with TRBD1 as a possible D gene (5 bases). TRBV23-1 is an open reading frame, and its role is uncertain. Between the trimmed V and J ends, which lost 2 bases and 1 base, there was a span of 29 bases. The CDR3 has 21 amino acids.

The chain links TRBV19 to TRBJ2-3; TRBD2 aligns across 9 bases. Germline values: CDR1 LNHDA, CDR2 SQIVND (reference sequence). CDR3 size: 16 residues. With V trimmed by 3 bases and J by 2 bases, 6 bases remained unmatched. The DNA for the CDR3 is TGTGCCAGTAGTATCCGTGCGGGAGGGGCCACAGATACGCAGTATTTT. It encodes CASSIRAGGATDTQYF.

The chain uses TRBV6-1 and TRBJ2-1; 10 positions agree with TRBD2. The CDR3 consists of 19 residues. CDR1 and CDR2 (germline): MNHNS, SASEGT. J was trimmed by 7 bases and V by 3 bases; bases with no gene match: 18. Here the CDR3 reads CASSDVQREGQGVWNEQFF. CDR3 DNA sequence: TGTGCCAGCAGTGACGTACAGCGGGAGGGCCAAGGGGTCTGGAATGAGCAGTTCTTC.

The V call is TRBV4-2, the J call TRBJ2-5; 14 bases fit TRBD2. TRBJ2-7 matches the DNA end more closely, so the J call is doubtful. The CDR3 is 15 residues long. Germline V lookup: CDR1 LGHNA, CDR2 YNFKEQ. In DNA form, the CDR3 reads TGTGCCAGCAGCCTCGGACTAGCGGGAGGCTACGAGCAGTACTTC. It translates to CASSLGLAGGYEQYF.

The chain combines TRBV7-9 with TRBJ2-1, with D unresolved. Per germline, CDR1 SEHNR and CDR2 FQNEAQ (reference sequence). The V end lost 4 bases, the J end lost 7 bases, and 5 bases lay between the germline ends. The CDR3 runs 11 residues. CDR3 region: CASSYGNEQFF. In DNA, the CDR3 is TGTGCCAGCAGCTACGGGAATGAGCAGTTCTTC.